A selection of T cell receptor beta chains follows, all from one sample in a study of shared clonotypes between healthy human individuals. Here immunoSEQ multiplex PCR was the method, and the copy in TCRdb shows in-frame clones only, minus some. Here the sample spans around 2.1 million clones, about 93% being singletons. The sample consisted of naive CD8+ T cells from PBMCs. The receptor source for this set is a man between 18 and 29 years old in good health. Some clones in this sample may be carry-over from other donors' samples. The CDR3 runs from the conserved cysteine through the conserved F or W. Fields, in order: D gene, J gene, clone size, V gene, CDR3 DNA, CDR3 protein. D genes are given only for firm matches. The size of a clone is reported for some rows only, either as once, few or many, or as a class for expanded clones.

D: NA
J: TRBJ1-1
size: NA
V: TRBV6-5
DNA: TGTGCCAGCAGTTACAGGGGAGTCTCTGAAGCTTTCTTT
CDR3: CASSYRGVSEAFF

D: NA
J: TRBJ1-5
size: once
V: TRBV10-1
DNA: TGCGCCAGCAGGACCGTCGGGGGGGACAATCAGCCCCAGCATTTT
CDR3: CASRTVGGDNQPQHF

D: NA
J: TRBJ2-7
size: NA
V: TRBV9
DNA: TGTGCCAGCAGCGTAGCCGGGACGTCGGACTACGAGCAGTACTTC
CDR3: CASSVAGTSDYEQYF

D: NA
J: TRBJ2-1
size: NA
V: TRBV14
DNA: TGTGCCAGCAGAGCCGATGGTCGGGATGAGCAGTTCTTC
CDR3: CASRADGRDEQFF

D: NA
J: TRBJ2-7
size: once
V: TRBV28
DNA: TGTGCCAGCAGTTTACAGGGTCGGGAGCAGTACTTC
CDR3: CASSLQGREQYF

D: NA
J: TRBJ1-1
size: NA
V: TRBV5-5
DNA: TGTGCCAGCAGCTTACCGGGATGGAACACTGAAGCTTTCTTT
CDR3: CASSLPGWNTEAFF

D: TRBD1
J: TRBJ2-7
size: once
V: TRBV5-1
DNA: TGCGCCAGCGGTGAGGGACAGGGTTACGAGCAGTACTTC
CDR3: CASGEGQGYEQYF

D: NA
J: TRBJ2-3
size: NA
V: TRBV5-1
DNA: TGCGCCAGCAGCCTGGTTTTGGATTTCACAGATACGCAGTATTTT
CDR3: CASSLVLDFTDTQYF

D: NA
J: TRBJ1-4
size: NA
V: TRBV19
DNA: TGTGCCACCTCAATGAGGGGGGGTCCCCTGCCAACTAATGAAAAACTGTTTTTT
CDR3: CATSMRGGPLPTNEKLFF

D: TRBD2
J: TRBJ2-3
size: NA
V: TRBV7-8
DNA: TGTGCCAGCAGCTCGGGACTAGCGGAAAGCACAGATACGCAGTATTTT
CDR3: CASSSGLAESTDTQYF

D: TRBD2
J: TRBJ2-1
size: once
V: TRBV28
DNA: TGTGCCAGCAGTTTCCGGGGACTAGCTTTTAATGAGCAGTTCTTC
CDR3: CASSFRGLAFNEQFF

D: TRBD2
J: TRBJ2-1
size: NA
V: TRBV29-1
DNA: TGCAGCGCCACCGGGACTAGCGGCAATGAGCAGTTCTTC
CDR3: CSATGTSGNEQFF

D: TRBD1
J: TRBJ2-7
size: NA
V: TRBV5-1
DNA: TGCGCCAGCAGCTGGGTTCCAGGGGGCTACTACGAGCAGTACTTC
CDR3: CASSWVPGGYYEQYF

D: NA
J: TRBJ2-3
size: NA
V: TRBV7-9
DNA: TGTGCCAGCAGCAGACCTCGGGATACGCAGTATTTT
CDR3: CASSRPRDTQYF

D: TRBD1
J: TRBJ2-1
size: NA
V: TRBV7-9
DNA: TGTGCCAGCAGCATCAGGGGGCAGGGGAATGAGCAGTTCTTC
CDR3: CASSIRGQGNEQFF

D: TRBD2
J: TRBJ2-2
size: once
V: TRBV7-2
DNA: TGTGCCAGCAGCACGCGGGAGAGAGGGTCCACCGGGGAGCTGTTTTTT
CDR3: CASSTRERGSTGELFF

D: NA
J: TRBJ1-4
size: NA
V: TRBV28
DNA: TGTGCCAGCACGACTGTCAGGGATGGAAAACTGTTTTTT
CDR3: CASTTVRDGKLFF

D: TRBD2
J: TRBJ2-2
size: NA
V: TRBV7-6
DNA: TGTGCCAGCAGCTCACGGGAGGGAGGGGCCGGGGAGCTGTTTTTT
CDR3: CASSSREGGAGELFF